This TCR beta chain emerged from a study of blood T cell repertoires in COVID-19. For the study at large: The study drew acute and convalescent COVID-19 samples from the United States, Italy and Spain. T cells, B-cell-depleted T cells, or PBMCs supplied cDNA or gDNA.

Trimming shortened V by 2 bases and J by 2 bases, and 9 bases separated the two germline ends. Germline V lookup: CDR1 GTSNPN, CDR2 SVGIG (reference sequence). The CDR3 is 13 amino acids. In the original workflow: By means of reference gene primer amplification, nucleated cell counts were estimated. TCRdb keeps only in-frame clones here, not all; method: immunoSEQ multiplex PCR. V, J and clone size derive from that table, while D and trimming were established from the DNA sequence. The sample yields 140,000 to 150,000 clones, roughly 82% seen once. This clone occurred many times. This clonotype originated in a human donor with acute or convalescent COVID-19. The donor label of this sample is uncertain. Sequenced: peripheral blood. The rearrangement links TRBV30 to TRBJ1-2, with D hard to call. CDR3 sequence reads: CAWSRRMNYGYTF. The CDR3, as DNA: TGTGCCTGGAGTCGCAGGATGAACTATGGCTACACCTTC. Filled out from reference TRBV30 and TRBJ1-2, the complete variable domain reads SQTIHQWPATLVQPVGSPLSLECTVEGTSNPNLYWYRQAAGRGLQLLFYSVGIGQISSEVPQNLSASRPQDRQFILSSKKLLLSDSGFYLCAWSRRMNYGYTFGSGTRLTVV.